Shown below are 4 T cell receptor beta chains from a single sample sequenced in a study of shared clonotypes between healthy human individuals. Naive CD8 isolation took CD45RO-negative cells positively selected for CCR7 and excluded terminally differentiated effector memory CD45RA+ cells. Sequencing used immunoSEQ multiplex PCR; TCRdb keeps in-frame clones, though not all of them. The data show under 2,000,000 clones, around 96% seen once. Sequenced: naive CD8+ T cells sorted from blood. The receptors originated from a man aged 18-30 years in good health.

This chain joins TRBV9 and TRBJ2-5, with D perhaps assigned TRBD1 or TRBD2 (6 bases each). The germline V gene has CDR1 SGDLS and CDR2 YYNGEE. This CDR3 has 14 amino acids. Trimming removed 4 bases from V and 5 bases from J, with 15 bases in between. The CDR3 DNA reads TGTGCCAGCAGCCCGATGGGGGGCCAGGAGACCCAGTACTTC. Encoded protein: CASSPMGGQETQYF.

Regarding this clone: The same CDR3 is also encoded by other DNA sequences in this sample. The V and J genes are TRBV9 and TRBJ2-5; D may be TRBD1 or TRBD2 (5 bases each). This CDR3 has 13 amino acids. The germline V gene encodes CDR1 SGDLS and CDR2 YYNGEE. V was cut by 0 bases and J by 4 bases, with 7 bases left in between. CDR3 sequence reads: CASSVGDLETQYF. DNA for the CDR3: TGTGCCAGCAGCGTAGGGGACCTAGAGACCCAGTACTTC.

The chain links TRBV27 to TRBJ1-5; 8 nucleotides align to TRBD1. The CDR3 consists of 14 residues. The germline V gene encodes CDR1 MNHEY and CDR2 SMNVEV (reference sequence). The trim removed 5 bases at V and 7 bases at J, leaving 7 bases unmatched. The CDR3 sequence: CASSPDRENQPQHF. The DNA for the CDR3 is TGTGCCAGCAGTCCGGACAGGGAGAACCAGCCCCAGCATTTT.

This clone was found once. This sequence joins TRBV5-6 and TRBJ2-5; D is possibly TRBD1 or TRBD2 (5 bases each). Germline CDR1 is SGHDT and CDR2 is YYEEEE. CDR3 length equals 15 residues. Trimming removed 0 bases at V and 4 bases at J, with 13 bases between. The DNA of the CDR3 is TGTGCCAGCAGCTTGGCCCGGGACCAAGGAGAGACCCAGTACTTC. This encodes CASSLARDQGETQYF.